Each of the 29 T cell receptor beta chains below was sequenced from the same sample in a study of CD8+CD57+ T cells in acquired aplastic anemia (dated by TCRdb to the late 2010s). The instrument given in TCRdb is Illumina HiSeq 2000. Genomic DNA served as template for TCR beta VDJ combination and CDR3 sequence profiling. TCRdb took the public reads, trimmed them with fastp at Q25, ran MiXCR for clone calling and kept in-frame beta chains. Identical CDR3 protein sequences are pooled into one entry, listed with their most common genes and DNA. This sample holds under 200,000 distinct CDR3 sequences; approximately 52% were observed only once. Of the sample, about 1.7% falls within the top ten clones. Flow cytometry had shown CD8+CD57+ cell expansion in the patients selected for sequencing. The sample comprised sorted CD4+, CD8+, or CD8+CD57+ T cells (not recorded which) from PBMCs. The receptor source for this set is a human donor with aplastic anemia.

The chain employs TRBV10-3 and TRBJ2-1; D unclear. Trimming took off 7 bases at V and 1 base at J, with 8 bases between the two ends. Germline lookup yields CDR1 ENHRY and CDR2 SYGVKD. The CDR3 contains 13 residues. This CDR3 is CAITRESYNEQFF. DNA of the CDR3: TGTGCCATCACTAGAGAGTCCTACAATGAGCAGTTCTTC.

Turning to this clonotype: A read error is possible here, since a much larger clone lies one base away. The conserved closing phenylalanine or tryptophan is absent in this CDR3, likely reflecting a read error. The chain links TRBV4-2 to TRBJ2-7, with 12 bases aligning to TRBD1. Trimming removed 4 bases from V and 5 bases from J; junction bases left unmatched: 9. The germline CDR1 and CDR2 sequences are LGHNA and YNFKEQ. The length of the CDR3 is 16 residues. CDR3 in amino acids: CASSRTGQGAGDEQYL. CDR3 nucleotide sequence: TGTGCCAGCAGCCGAACGGGACAGGGGGCAGGGGACGAGCAGTACCTC.

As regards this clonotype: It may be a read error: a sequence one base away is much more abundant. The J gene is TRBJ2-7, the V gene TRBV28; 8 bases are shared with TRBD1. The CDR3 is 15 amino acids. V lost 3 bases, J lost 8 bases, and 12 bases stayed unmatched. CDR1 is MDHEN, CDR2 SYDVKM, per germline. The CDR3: CASSLPWTGHNKQYF. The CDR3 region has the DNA TGTGCCAGCAGTTTGCCCTGGACAGGGCACAACAAGCAGTACTTC.

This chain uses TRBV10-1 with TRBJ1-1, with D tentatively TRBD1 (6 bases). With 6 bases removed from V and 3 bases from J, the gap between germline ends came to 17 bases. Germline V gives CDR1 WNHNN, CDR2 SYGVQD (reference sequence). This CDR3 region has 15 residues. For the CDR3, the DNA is TGCGCCAGCAGGCTATATCAGGGGAGGGACACTGAAGCTTTCTTT. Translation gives CASRLYQGRDTEAFF.

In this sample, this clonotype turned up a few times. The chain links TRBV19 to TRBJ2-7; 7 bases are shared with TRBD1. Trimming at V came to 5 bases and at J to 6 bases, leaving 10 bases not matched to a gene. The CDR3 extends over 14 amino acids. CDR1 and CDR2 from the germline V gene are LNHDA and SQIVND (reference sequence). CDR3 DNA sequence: TGTGCCAGTAGTCCCTCAGCACAGGGGCTCGAGCAGTACTTC. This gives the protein CASSPSAQGLEQYF.

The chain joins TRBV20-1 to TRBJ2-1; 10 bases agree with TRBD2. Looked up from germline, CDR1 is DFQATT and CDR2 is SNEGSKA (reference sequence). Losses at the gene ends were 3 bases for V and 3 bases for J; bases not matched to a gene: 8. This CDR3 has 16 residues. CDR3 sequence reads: CSASRSLAGVYNEQFF. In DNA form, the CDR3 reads TGCAGTGCTAGTAGGAGTCTAGCGGGGGTCTACAATGAGCAGTTCTTC.

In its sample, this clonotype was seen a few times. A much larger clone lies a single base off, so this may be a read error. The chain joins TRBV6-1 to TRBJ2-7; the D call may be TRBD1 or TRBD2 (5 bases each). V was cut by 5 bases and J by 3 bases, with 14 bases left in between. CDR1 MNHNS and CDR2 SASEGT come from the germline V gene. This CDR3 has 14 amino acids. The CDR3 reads CASSRDDANYEQYF. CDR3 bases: TGTGCCAGCAGTCGGGACGACGCTAACTACGAGCAGTACTTC.

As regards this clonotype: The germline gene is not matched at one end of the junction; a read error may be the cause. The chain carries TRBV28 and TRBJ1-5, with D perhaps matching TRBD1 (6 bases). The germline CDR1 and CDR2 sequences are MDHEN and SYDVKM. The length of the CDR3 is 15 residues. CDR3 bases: TGTGCCGGCAGCCCGGGGGGCGGGAGCAATCAGCCCCAGCATTTT. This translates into CAGSPGGGSNQPQHF.

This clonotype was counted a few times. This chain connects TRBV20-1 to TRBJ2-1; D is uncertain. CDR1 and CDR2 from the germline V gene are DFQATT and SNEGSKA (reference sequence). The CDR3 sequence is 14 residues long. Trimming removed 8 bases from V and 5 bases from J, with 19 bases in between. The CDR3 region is CSISRAGDHNEQFF. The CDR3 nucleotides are TGCAGTATCTCCCGGGCTGGTGACCACAATGAGCAGTTCTTC.

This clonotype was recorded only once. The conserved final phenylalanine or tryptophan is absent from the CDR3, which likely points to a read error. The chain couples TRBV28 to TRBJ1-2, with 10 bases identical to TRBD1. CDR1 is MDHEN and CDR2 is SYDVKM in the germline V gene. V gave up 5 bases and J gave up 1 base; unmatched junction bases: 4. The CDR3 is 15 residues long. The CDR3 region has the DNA TGTGCCAGCAGTCCTGGGGACAGGGGTAACTATGGCTACACCCTC. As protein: CASSPGDRGNYGYTL.

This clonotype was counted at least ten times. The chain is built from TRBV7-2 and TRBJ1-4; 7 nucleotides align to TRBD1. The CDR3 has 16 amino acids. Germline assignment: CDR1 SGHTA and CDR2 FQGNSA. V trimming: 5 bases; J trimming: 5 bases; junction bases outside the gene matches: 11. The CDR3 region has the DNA TGTGCCAGCAGCCCCGGGACAGCAACATTCAATGAAAAACTGTTTTTT. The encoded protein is CASSPGTATFNEKLFF.

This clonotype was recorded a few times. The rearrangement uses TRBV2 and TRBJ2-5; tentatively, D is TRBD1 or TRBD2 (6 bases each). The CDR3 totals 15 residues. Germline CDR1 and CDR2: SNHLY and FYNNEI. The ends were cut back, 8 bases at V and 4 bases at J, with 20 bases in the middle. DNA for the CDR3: TGTGCCAGCCAATTAAGGAGGGGGAGAGGAGAGACCCAGTACTTC. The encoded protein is CASQLRRGRGETQYF.

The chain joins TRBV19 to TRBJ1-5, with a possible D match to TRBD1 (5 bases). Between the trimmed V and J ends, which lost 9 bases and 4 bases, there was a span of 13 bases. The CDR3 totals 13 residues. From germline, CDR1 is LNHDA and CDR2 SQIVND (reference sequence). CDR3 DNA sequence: TGTGCCAGCGAGCGACAGACTAATCAGCCCCAGCATTTT. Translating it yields CASERQTNQPQHF.

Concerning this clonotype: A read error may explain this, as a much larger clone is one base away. This CDR3 is CASSQEGQGSEKLLF. CDR3 DNA: TGTGCCAGCAGCCAAGAGGGACAGGGTTCTGAAAAACTGCTTTTT. The chain has TRBV4-2 and TRBJ1-4; 9 positions agree with TRBD1. The CDR3 is made up of 15 amino acids. Germline assignment: CDR1 LGHNA and CDR2 YNFKEQ.

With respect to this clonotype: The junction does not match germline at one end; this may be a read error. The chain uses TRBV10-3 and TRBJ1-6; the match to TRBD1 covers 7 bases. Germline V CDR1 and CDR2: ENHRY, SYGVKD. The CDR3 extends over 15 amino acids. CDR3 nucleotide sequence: TGTGCCATCCGTGAAACAGGGGTGGGGGTTACACCCCTCCACTTT. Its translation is CAIRETGVGVTPLHF.

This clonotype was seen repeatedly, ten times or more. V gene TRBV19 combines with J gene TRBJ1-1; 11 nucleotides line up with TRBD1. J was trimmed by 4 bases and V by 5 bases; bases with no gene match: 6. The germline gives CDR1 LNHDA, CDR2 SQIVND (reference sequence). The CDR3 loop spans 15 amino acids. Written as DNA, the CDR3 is TGTGCCAGTAGTTGGGACAGGGGGTATGGCACTGAAGCTTTCTTT. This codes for CASSWDRGYGTEAFF.

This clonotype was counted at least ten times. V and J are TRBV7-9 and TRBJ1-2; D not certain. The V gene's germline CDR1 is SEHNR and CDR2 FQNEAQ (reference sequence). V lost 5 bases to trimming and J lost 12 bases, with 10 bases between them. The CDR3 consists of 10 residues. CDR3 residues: CASSHSPHTF. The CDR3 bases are TGTGCCAGCAGCCACTCCCCCCACACCTTC.

CDR3 amino acids: CATSRESYEQYF. Written as DNA, the CDR3 is TGTGCCACCAGCAGGGAATCCTACGAGCAGTACTTC. The J gene is TRBJ2-7, the V gene TRBV15, with D hard to call. Germline assignment: CDR1 LNHNV and CDR2 YYDKDF (reference sequence). This CDR3 comprises 12 residues. V gave up 3 bases and J gave up 1 base, with 4 bases separating them.

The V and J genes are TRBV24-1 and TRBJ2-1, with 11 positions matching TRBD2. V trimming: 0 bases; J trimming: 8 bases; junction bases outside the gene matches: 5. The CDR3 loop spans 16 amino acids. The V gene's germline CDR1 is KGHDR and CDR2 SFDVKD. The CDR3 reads CATSDLTSGGADEQFF. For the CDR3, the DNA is TGTGCCACCAGTGATTTGACTAGCGGGGGCGCCGATGAGCAGTTCTTC.

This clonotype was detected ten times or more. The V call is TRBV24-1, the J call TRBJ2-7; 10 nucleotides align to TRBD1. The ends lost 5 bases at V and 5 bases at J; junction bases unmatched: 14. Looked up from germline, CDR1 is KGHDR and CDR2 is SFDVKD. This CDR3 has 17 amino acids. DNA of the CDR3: TGTGCCACCAGTGCCGCACCGGGACAGGGGAAGACTAACGAGCAGTACTTC. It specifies CATSAAPGQGKTNEQYF.

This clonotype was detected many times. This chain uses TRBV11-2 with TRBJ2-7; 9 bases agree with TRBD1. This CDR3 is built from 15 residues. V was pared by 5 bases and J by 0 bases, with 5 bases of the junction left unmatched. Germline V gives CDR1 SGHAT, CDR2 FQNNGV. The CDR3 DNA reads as TGTGCCAGCAGCAGGGGACAGGGATTCTCCTACGAGCAGTACTTC. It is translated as CASSRGQGFSYEQYF. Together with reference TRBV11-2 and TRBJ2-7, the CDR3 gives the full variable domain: EAGVAQSPRYKIIEKRQSVAFWCNPISGHATLYWYQQILGQGPKLLIQFQNNGVVDDSQLPKDRFSAERLKGVDSTLKIQPAKLEDSAVYLCASSRGQGFSYEQYFGPGTRLTVT.

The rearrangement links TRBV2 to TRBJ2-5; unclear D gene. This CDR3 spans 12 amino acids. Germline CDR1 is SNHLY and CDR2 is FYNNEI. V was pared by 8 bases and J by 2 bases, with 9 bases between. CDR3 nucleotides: TGTGCCAGCCTGGTTCAGCAAGAGACCCAGTACTTC. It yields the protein CASLVQQETQYF.

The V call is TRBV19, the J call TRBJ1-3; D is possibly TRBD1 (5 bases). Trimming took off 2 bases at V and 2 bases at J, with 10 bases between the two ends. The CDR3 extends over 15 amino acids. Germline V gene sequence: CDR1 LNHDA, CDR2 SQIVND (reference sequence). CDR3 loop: CASSIQGIPGNTIYF. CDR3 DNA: TGTGCCAGTAGTATACAGGGCATCCCTGGAAACACCATATATTTT.

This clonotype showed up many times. CDR3 sequence: CASSPGTSGYPLSSYEQYF. In nucleotides, the CDR3 is TGTGCCAGTAGTCCTGGGACTAGCGGTTATCCCCTAAGCTCCTACGAGCAGTACTTC. The chain employs TRBV19 and TRBJ2-7, with 11 bases aligning to TRBD2. The trim removed 5 bases at V and 0 bases at J, leaving 15 bases unmatched. The CDR3 loop spans 19 amino acids. In germline, CDR1 is LNHDA, CDR2 SQIVND (reference sequence).

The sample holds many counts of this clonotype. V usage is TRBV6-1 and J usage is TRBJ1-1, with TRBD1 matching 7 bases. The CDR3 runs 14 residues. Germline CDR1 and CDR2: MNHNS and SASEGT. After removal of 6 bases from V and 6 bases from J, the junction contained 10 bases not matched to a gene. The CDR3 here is CASSQRGGQPEAFF. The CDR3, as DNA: TGTGCCAGCAGCCAGAGAGGGGGACAGCCTGAAGCTTTCTTT.

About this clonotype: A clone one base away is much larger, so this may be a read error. The CDR3 protein is CASTGPSCNEQFF. In nucleotides, the CDR3 is TGCGCCAGCACAGGGCCCTCCTGCAATGAGCAGTTCTTC. V and J are TRBV5-1 and TRBJ2-1; tentative D call: TRBD1 (5 bases). The CDR3 is 13 residues long. Germline CDR1 is SGHRS and CDR2 is YFSETQ.

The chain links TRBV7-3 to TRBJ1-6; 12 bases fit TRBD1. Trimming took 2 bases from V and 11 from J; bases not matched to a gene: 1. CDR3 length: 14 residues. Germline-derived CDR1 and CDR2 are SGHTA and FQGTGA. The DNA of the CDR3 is TGTGCCAGCAGCTTAGGGACAGGGGGCCCACCCCTCCACTTT. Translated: CASSLGTGGPPLHF.

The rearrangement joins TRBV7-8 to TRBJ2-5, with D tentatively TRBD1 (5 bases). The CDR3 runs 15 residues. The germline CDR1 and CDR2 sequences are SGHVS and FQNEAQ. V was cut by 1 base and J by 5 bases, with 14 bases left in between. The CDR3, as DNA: TGTGCCAGCAGCTTAGGACCTCAGGGTCCCGAGACCCAGTACTTC. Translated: CASSLGPQGPETQYF.

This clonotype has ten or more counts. For the CDR3, the DNA is TGCAGGGCAAGGGACAGGGGATCCTACGAGCAGTACTTC. This codes for CRARDRGSYEQYF. This chain uses TRBV20-1 with TRBJ2-7, with TRBD1 matching 10 bases. Per germline, CDR1 DFQATT and CDR2 SNEGSKA (reference sequence). The CDR3 runs 13 residues.